This T cell receptor (beta chain) was captured by sequencing in a study of T cell responses to AZD1222 COVID-19 vaccine. Study-wide findings and caveats: White British donors predominated, females outnumbered males, and clonal diversity was possibly underestimated. At baseline, just five to seven AZD1222 recipients tested seropositive. Spike-spanning, vaccine-associated CD4 TCRs were dominant at 160-218 and 743-854.

With regard to this clone: Its matching antigen is unknown.

This CDR3 spans 14 amino acids. Unmatched junction bases numbered 4, after V lost 4 bases and J lost 4 bases. Per the germline V gene, CDR1 is SEHNR and CDR2 is FQNEAQ (reference sequence). Data came from immunoSEQ multiplex PCR; TCRdb stores just in-frame clones and leaves some out. The sample contains about 140,000 clones, about 93% of which appear only once. This chain connects TRBV7-9 to TRBJ2-7; 10 bases map to TRBD1. The clonotype comes from an adult who received the AZD1222 COVID-19 vaccine. Sequenced here: peripheral blood, sampled 28 days after the second AZD1222 dose. This CDR3 is CASSWTGGSYEQYF. Written as DNA, the CDR3 is TGTGCCAGCAGCTGGACAGGGGGTTCGTACGAGCAGTACTTC.